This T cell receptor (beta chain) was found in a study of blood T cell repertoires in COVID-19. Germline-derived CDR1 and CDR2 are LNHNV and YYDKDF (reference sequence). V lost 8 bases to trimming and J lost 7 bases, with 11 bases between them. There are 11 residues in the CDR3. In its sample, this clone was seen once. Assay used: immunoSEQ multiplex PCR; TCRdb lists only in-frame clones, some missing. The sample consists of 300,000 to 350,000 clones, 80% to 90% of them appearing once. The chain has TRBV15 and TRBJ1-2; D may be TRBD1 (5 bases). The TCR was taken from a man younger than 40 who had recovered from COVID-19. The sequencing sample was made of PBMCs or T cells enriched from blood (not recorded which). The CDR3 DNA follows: TGTGCCACCCAACAGGACACTGGCTACACCTTC. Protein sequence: CATQQDTGYTF.